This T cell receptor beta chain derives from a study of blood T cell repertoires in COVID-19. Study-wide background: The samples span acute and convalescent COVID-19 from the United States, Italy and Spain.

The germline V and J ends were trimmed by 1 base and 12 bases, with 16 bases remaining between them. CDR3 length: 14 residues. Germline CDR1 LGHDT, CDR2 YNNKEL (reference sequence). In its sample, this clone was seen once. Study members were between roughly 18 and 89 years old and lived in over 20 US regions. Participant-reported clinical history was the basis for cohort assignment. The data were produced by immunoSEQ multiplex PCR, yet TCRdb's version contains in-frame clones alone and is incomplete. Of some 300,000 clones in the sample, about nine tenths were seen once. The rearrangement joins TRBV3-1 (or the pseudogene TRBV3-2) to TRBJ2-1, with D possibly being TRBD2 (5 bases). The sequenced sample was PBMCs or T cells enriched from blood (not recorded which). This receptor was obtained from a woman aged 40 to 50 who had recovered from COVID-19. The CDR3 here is CASSQVHLAGGQFF. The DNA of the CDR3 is TGTGCCAGCAGCCAAGTGCACCTAGCCGGCGGGCAGTTCTTC.